This T cell receptor beta chain comes out of a study of blood T cell repertoires in COVID-19. Authors' data handling: Reference gene primer amplification in the assay estimated nucleated cell counts. Sequenced by immunoSEQ multiplex PCR; TCRdb stores in-frame clones only, minus some. V and J calls plus clone size are reproduced from that table; the DNA served to infer D and trimming. The repertoire holds around 270,000 clones, with 88% as singletons. The study drew participants aged roughly 18 to 95 years from around 24 US areas. Participant reports of clinical history set cohort assignment. Per the germline V gene, CDR1 is SGHVS and CDR2 is FNYEAQ. There are 17 residues in the CDR3. Trimming took 1 base from V and 5 from J; bases not matched to a gene: 9.

The sample taken for sequencing was PBMCs or T cells enriched from blood (not recorded which). This chain links TRBV7-6 with TRBJ1-2; 11 bases match TRBD1. This clonotype originated in a woman in her forties who had been exposed to COVID-19. CDR3 region: CASSLGPLDRGQYGYTF. Written as DNA, the CDR3 is TGTGCCAGCAGCTTAGGGCCCCTGGACAGGGGGCAATATGGCTACACCTTC.